This T cell receptor (beta chain) was obtained from a study of T cell repertoires in cytomegalovirus infection. Background on the study: Recently identified HLA-C-restricted CMV epitopes were used, and well-studied HLA-B-restricted CMV epitopes were used as well. CMV infection and matching HLA type were both indicated by public TCR beta signatures. Study-wide results and limits: CMV-specific TCR beta clonotypes restricted by HLA-C were the ones dominating the ex vivo response. People with CMV and the relevant HLA were identified by cumulative public TCR beta family frequency.

TCRdb re-called the reads with MiXCR, one entry per CDR3 protein. The data contain roughly 730,000 distinct CDR3 sequences, around a third of them singletons. Notes on this clonotype: Its antigen is not known.

This specimen was cultured PBMCs, taken from culture after CMV antigen stimulation. This clonotype originated in a human donor in good health (CMV status not recorded). Some clones in this sample may be carry-over from other donors' samples.

The CDR3 sequence: CASRQLAVNEQFF. The DNA of the CDR3 is TGTGCCAGCAGACAACTAGCGGTCAATGAGCAGTTCTTC. The chain uses TRBV6-2 or TRBV6-3 and TRBJ2-1; 8 nucleotides align to TRBD2. The CDR3 spans 13 residues. V shed 6 bases and J 6 bases; nucleotides not matched to a gene: 4. The germline CDR1 and CDR2 sequences are MNHEY and SVGEGT.